This record concerns one T cell receptor beta chain sequence. What it binds is not known. At one end the junction does not follow the germline gene, possibly because of a read error. Using a constant-region primer together with ProtoScript II reverse transcriptase, TCR beta cDNA was made from 450 to 600 ng of total RNA. It was through three nested multiplex PCR rounds of slightly modified ARM-PCR that TCR beta libraries arose. The first two PCR rounds used TRBV1-TRBV30 forward primers with a C-beta reverse primer, about 10 cycles each. TCRdb analysed the multiplex PCR reads with MiXCR anew, one entry per CDR3 protein. The data contain some 100,000 distinct CDR3 sequences, 65% to 75% of them singletons. This entry belongs to a study of tumor-infiltrating lymphocytes in primary liver carcinoma. This CDR3 is 16 amino acids long. Germline V CDR1 and CDR2: SGHAT, FQNNGV. RNA and DNA were co-extracted from approximately 20-30 mg of unsorted bulk tissue.

The study, taken as a whole, reports: The 250 largest clones made up significantly more of tumor than blood repertoires (p = 0.039). In tumor-adjacent and tumor-blood pairs, overlap was lower than in tumor region pairs.

The sequence was obtained from a woman in her fifties or sixties with primary liver carcinoma and hepatitis B virus infection. The sample comprised liver tumor tissue from sampling region 2. Subset denoted: tumor region T2, inferior pole. The V and J genes are TRBV11-2 and TRBJ2-5, with 9 bases fitting TRBD2. CDR3 amino acids: CASSYSRSSGREAQYF. The DNA for the CDR3 is TGTGCCAGCAGTTACTCCCGTAGTAGCGGGAGAGAGGCCCAGTACTTC.